Below are 17 T cell receptor beta chains sequenced from a single sample in a study of response to subunit inactivated influenza vaccine. Using its own MiXCR run on the RT-PCR reads, TCRdb lists one record per CDR3 protein. The top ten hold about 10% of the sample, which has 550,000 to 650,000 distinct CDR3 sequences, roughly 12% seen once. Sequencing was performed on PBMCs from blood, taken on the day of vaccination. These receptors were taken from a man aged 50 or older who received an inactivated influenza vaccine.

As to this clonotype: A much larger clone differs from this one at a single base, so this may be a read error. The V gene is TRBV7-2, the J gene TRBJ2-5; weak D call: TRBD2 (6 bases). The CDR3 has 14 amino acids. Germline V gene data show CDR1 as SGHTA and CDR2 as FQGNSA. Trimming removed 6 bases from V and 6 bases from J, with 17 bases in between. The CDR3 DNA reads TGTGCCAGCAGATTTTCGTTCGGGGGACAGACCCAGTACTTC. Its protein product is CASRFSFGGQTQYF.

This chain connects TRBV7-2 to TRBJ1-3, with 8 bases fitting TRBD1. J was trimmed by 4 bases and V by 5 bases; bases with no gene match: 4. CDR3 length equals 14 residues. Germline V gene lookup returns CDR1 SGHTA and CDR2 FQGNSA. DNA for the CDR3: TGTGCCAGCAGCCTAGGACAGGGAGGAAACACCATATATTTT. This translates into CASSLGQGGNTIYF.

The J gene is TRBJ2-3, the V gene TRBV4-3; D is unresolved. V shed 4 bases and J shed 6 bases, with 11 bases lying between them. The CDR3 consists of 13 residues. The germline gives CDR1 LGHNA, CDR2 YSLEER. CDR3 protein: CASSPSILDTQYF. In nucleotides, the CDR3 is TGCGCCAGCAGCCCCTCCATTTTGGATACGCAGTATTTT.

The V and J genes are TRBV5-1 and TRBJ2-2; 9 bases agree with TRBD2. The CDR3 runs to 15 residues. Germline V gene data show CDR1 as SGHRS and CDR2 as YFSETQ. The ends lost 0 bases at V and 7 bases at J; junction bases unmatched: 4. The CDR3 coding sequence is TGCGCCAGCAGCTTGGATGCTAGCGGGATCGGGGAGCTGTTTTTT. Residues: CASSLDASGIGELFF.

The chain employs TRBV6-6 and TRBJ2-1; D is uncertain. The germline V gene encodes CDR1 MNHNY and CDR2 SVGAGI (reference sequence). Trimming stripped 2 bases from V and 4 bases from J, with 6 bases between. The CDR3 loop spans 13 amino acids. The CDR3 region has the DNA TGTGCCAGCAGTTACCTGGAATACAATGAGCAGTTCTTC. Translation gives CASSYLEYNEQFF.

Only a few counts were recorded for this clonotype. CDR3 sequence: CASSLFVDLREKLFF. The CDR3 DNA sequence: TGTGCCAGCAGTCTTTTCGTGGACCTTAGGGAAAAACTGTTTTTT. The rearrangement links TRBV7-9 to TRBJ1-4; D remains unclear. CDR3 length: 15 residues. V lost 6 bases to trimming and J lost 8 bases, with 19 bases between them. The germline V gene encodes CDR1 SEHNR and CDR2 FQNEAQ (reference sequence).

The sample holds a few counts of this clonotype. This rearrangement joins TRBV27 to TRBJ2-3; D is possibly TRBD1 or TRBD2 (6 bases each). The CDR3 extends over 15 amino acids. Germline V gene data show CDR1 as MNHEY and CDR2 as SMNVEV (reference sequence). V was trimmed by 1 base and J by 4 bases, leaving 12 bases between them. The CDR3: CASSLWGAFADTQYF. The CDR3, as DNA: TGTGCCAGCAGTTTATGGGGGGCCTTTGCAGATACGCAGTATTTT.

There are many counts of this clonotype. The V gene is TRBV5-1, the J gene TRBJ2-7; D possibly uses TRBD1 or TRBD2 (5 bases each). The germline gives CDR1 SGHRS, CDR2 YFSETQ. V shed 5 bases and J shed 3 bases, with 18 bases lying between them. This CDR3 spans 15 amino acids. The CDR3 DNA is TGCGCCAGCAGGATGTCCCCTCGGGACGGCTACGAGCAGTACTTC. It translates to CASRMSPRDGYEQYF.

The CDR3 sequence is CAWSLRHLYEQYF. The DNA of the CDR3 is TGTGCCTGGAGTTTGCGACACCTTTACGAGCAGTACTTC. V and J are TRBV30 and TRBJ2-7; D call uncertain. Germline V CDR1 and CDR2: GTSNPN, SVGIG (reference sequence). V lost 2 bases and J 4 bases, leaving 12 bases between the germline ends. This CDR3 contains 13 residues.

This clonotype appeared many times. The gene calls are TRBV4-1 and TRBJ2-5; tentatively, D is TRBD2 (6 bases). The V end lost 0 bases, the J end lost 2 bases, and 16 bases lay between the germline ends. Germline V lookup: CDR1 MGHRA, CDR2 YSYEKL. The CDR3 runs to 17 residues. CDR3 loop: CASSQESSGGPQETQYF. CDR3 DNA: TGCGCCAGCAGCCAAGAATCCAGCGGAGGGCCTCAAGAGACCCAGTACTTC.

In this sample, this clonotype turned up a few times. The chain carries TRBV27 and TRBJ2-7; 10 positions match TRBD1. Germline-derived CDR1 and CDR2 are MNHEY and SMNVEV (reference sequence). The CDR3 has 14 residues. The junction had 4 bases not matched to a gene; V was cut back by 3 bases and J by 5 bases. The CDR3 region is CASSFSTGGDEQYF. The CDR3 DNA sequence: TGTGCCAGCAGTTTCTCGACAGGGGGCGACGAGCAGTACTTC.

This clonotype has a count of ten or more. CDR3 region: CASSLDAGAYNEQFF. The DNA for the CDR3 is TGCGCCAGCAGCTTGGATGCGGGCGCCTACAATGAGCAGTTCTTC. The V gene is TRBV5-1, the J gene TRBJ2-1; tentatively, D is TRBD2 (5 bases). CDR3 length equals 15 residues. Germline V gene sequence: CDR1 SGHRS, CDR2 YFSETQ. V gave up 0 bases and J gave up 2 bases, with 9 bases separating them.

This clonotype was recorded many times. The chain links TRBV7-8 to TRBJ2-2; D not certain. The CDR3 runs to 16 residues. From germline, CDR1 is SGHVS and CDR2 FQNEAQ. V was pared by 5 bases and J by 0 bases, with 13 bases between. The CDR3 region is CASSPSRRSNTGELFF. Here the CDR3 DNA reads TGTGCCAGCAGCCCCTCCCGAAGATCGAACACCGGGGAGCTGTTTTTT.

The chain carries TRBV15 and TRBJ1-1; 7 nucleotides align to TRBD1. Germline CDR1 LNHNV, CDR2 YYDKDF (reference sequence). The trim removed 1 base at V and 0 bases at J, leaving 2 bases unmatched. The CDR3 extends over 15 amino acids. CDR3: CATSRGTGMNTEAFF. The CDR3 DNA follows: TGTGCCACCAGCAGAGGGACAGGTATGAACACTGAAGCTTTCTTT. Full variable domain (missing parts from reference TRBV15 and TRBJ1-1): DAMVIQNPRYQVTQFGKPVTLSCSQTLNHNVMYWYQQKSSQAPKLLFHYYDKDFNNEADTPDNFQSRRPNTSFCFLDIRSPGLGDTAMYLCATSRGTGMNTEAFFGQGTRLTVV.

This chain links TRBV28 with TRBJ2-7; 7 bases fit TRBD2. The J segment lost 2 bases and the V segment lost 8 bases, leaving 6 bases of the junction unmatched. This CDR3 has 13 residues. Germline V gene data show CDR1 as MDHEN and CDR2 as SYDVKM. DNA of the CDR3: TGTGCCAGCCGATCTAGCGGCACCTACGAGCAGTACTTC. Encoded protein: CASRSSGTYEQYF.

This sequence joins TRBV7-9 and TRBJ2-1; D possibly corresponds to TRBD2 (6 bases). The germline V gene has CDR1 SEHNR and CDR2 FQNEAQ (reference sequence). Trimming removed 5 bases from V and 10 bases from J, with 21 bases in between. The CDR3 covers 15 residues. The CDR3 loop is CASSAGPSPRDEQFF. The CDR3 bases are TGTGCCAGCAGCGCGGGACCTAGCCCGAGGGACGAGCAGTTCTTC.

In its sample, this clonotype was seen a few times. The V and J genes are TRBV12-3 or TRBV12-4 and TRBJ1-3; D is unclear. The CDR3 length is 14 residues. V gave up 6 bases and J gave up 1 base, with 10 bases separating them. CDR3 coding DNA: TGTGCCAGCAGGACGGGAACATCTGGAAACACCATATATTTT. Encoded protein: CASRTGTSGNTIYF.